What follows describes a single T cell receptor (beta chain). No antigen is known for it. The CDR3 spans 17 residues. Germline V gene sequence: CDR1 SGDLS, CDR2 YYNGEE. With 3 bases removed from V and 1 base from J, the gap between germline ends came to 18 bases. The data derive from a study of blood T cells in healthy people across ages. Turning to the study itself: Capture via template switching afforded approximately one barcoded beta molecule per two T cells.

A second PCR of 7 to 11 cycles used a sample-barcoded 5' primer and a J-beta primer mix. TCRdb independently ran MiXCR on the 5' RACE reads; one entry per CDR3 protein. The sample shows about 1.7 million distinct CDR3 sequences, roughly 27% of them seen only once. Regarding the study as a whole: Whereas aged donors had fewer naive CD4+ cells, long-lived donors had more of them and higher diversity. CMV status of donors was not determined, possibly confounding expanded clonotype changes.

This clonotype was sampled from a young woman in good health. Sequenced: blood. The rearrangement links TRBV9 to TRBJ2-3; tentative D call: TRBD2 (6 bases). CDR3 protein: CASSAPGLAARTDTQYF. In DNA form, the CDR3 reads TGTGCCAGCAGCGCCCCTGGGTTAGCGGCTCGCACAGATACGCAGTATTTT. The whole variable domain, remainder taken from reference TRBV9 and TRBJ2-3, is DSGVTQTPKHLITATGQRVTLRCSPRSGDLSVYWYQQSLDQGLQFLIQYYNGEERAKGNILERFSAQQFPDLHSELNLSSLELGDSALYFCASSAPGLAARTDTQYFGPGTRLTVL.